This T cell receptor (beta chain) was captured by sequencing in a study of blood T cell repertoires in COVID-19. Study summary: Italy, Spain and the United States were the sources of the convalescent and acute COVID-19 samples. In each case, the material was cDNA or gDNA derived from T cells, B-cell-depleted T cells, or PBMCs.

Source study methods: Amplification from reference gene primers served as the basis for estimated nucleated cell counts. The assay was immunoSEQ multiplex PCR, and TCRdb's table has in-frame clones only and misses some. That table gives V, J and clone size, and the DNA gave D and trimming. The table shows 90,000 or so clones, with 65% to 90% occurring only once. The CDR3 is made up of 12 amino acids. Looked up from germline, CDR1 is MNHEY and CDR2 is SVGEGT. V lost 5 bases and J 6 bases, leaving 10 bases between the germline ends. The clonotype was recovered from a man in his sixties with acute or convalescent COVID-19. The V and J genes are TRBV6-2 or TRBV6-3 and TRBJ1-1, with D possibly TRBD1 on 5 matching bases. The specimen was peripheral blood. CDR3 region: CASSGAPAEAFF. The CDR3 nucleotides are TGTGCCAGCAGTGGGGCCCCCGCTGAAGCTTTCTTT.